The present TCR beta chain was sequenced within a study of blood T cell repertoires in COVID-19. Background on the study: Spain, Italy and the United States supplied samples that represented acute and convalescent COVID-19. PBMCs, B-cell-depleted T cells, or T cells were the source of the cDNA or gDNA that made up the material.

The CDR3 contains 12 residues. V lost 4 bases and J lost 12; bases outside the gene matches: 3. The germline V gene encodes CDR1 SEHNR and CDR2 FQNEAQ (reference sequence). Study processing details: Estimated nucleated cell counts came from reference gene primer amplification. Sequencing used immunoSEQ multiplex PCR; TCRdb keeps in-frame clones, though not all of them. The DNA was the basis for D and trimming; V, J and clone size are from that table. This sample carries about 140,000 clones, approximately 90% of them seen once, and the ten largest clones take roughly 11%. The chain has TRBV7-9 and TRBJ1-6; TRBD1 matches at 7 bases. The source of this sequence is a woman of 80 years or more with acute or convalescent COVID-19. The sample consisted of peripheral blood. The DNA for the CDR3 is TGTGCCAGCAGCTACAGGGGTTTACCCCTCCACTTT. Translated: CASSYRGLPLHF.